Below, 7 T cell receptor beta chains from the same sample are listed, as sequenced in a study of T cell repertoires in cytomegalovirus infection. MiXCR was run by TCRdb on the reads, yielding one entry per CDR3 protein. This sample yields approximately 500,000 distinct CDR3 sequences, of which 11% are seen a single time; roughly 10% belongs to the top ten. Sequenced sample: PBMCs. Receptors were obtained from a human donor in good health (CMV status not recorded). Some clones in this sample may be carry-over from other donors' samples.

In this sample, this clonotype turned up many times. The chain links TRBV7-9 to TRBJ2-1; 7 bases line up with TRBD2. Trimming removed 5 bases from V and 4 bases from J; junction bases left unmatched: 11. The CDR3 extends over 16 amino acids. The germline gives CDR1 SEHNR, CDR2 FQNEAQ (reference sequence). CDR3 sequence: CASSPALASGYNEQFF. CDR3 DNA sequence: TGTGCCAGCAGCCCTGCGTTGGCTAGCGGATACAATGAGCAGTTCTTC.

The chain joins TRBV10-3 to TRBJ1-2, with no clear D. The CDR3 sequence is 15 residues long. V shed 2 bases and J shed 8 bases, with 18 bases lying between them. Germline values: CDR1 ENHRY, CDR2 SYGVKD. The CDR3 region is CAISEGPREREGYTF. The CDR3 nucleotides read TGTGCCATCAGTGAGGGCCCCCGGGAGCGGGAAGGCTACACCTTC.

The chain joins TRBV12-5 to TRBJ2-1, with D possibly matching TRBD1 (7 bases). With 6 bases removed from V and 2 bases from J, the gap between germline ends came to 11 bases. Germline V lookup: CDR1 LGHNT, CDR2 FRNRAP. The CDR3 sequence is 14 residues long. This chain's CDR3 is CASGEGAPYNEQFF. In DNA, the CDR3 is TGTGCTAGTGGGGAGGGGGCACCCTACAATGAGCAGTTCTTC. The full variable domain, its missing parts supplied by reference TRBV12-5 and TRBJ2-1, is DARVTQTPRHKVTEMGQEVTMRCQPILGHNTVFWYRQTMMQGLELLAYFRNRAPLDDSGMPKDRFSAEMPDATLATLKIQPSEPRDSAVYFCASGEGAPYNEQFFGPGTRLTVL.

This clonotype was seen a handful of times. The chain uses TRBV3-1 and TRBJ2-7; 7 bases agree with TRBD2. The CDR3 extends over 15 amino acids. Germline loops: CDR1 LGHDT, CDR2 YNNKEL (reference sequence). J lost 3 bases, V lost 1 base, and 6 bases had no gene match. CDR3 residues: CASSQVTGGSYEQYF. The CDR3 DNA sequence: TGTGCCAGCAGCCAAGTTACAGGCGGGAGCTACGAGCAGTACTTC.

J is TRBJ2-1 and V is TRBV25-1, with 14 bases aligning to TRBD2. Germline CDR1 MGHDK, CDR2 SYGVNS. There are 20 residues in the CDR3. J was trimmed by 1 base and V by 0 bases; bases with no gene match: 8. The CDR3 region is CASSEYGTSGGRGSYNEQFF. The CDR3 DNA is TGTGCCAGCAGTGAATACGGGACTAGCGGGGGTAGGGGGTCCTACAATGAGCAGTTCTTC.

This clonotype was observed at least ten times. V is TRBV4-2 and J is TRBJ1-5, with D perhaps TRBD1 (5 bases). The V gene's germline CDR1 is LGHNA and CDR2 YNFKEQ. CDR3 length: 15 amino acids. With 4 bases removed from V and 5 bases from J, the gap between germline ends came to 15 bases. The CDR3 bases are TGTGCCAGCAGCCCTACTTCGGGGCTGGATCAGCCCCAGCATTTT. It specifies CASSPTSGLDQPQHF.

This clonotype was seen at least ten times. The CDR3 sequence: CAISESLGSDTQYF. CDR3 coding DNA: TGTGCCATCAGTGAGTCTTTGGGGTCTGATACGCAGTATTTT. This sequence joins TRBV10-3 and TRBJ2-3; no definite D call. The V and J ends lost 0 bases and 6 bases respectively, with 10 bases between them. This CDR3 contains 14 residues. CDR1 and CDR2 from the germline V gene are ENHRY and SYGVKD.